The entry that follows covers one T cell receptor (beta chain) sequence. These data come from a study of shared T cell receptors in the human thymus. Assay: immunoSEQ multiplex PCR; the TCRdb copy retains only in-frame clones and omits some. Here the sample spans just under 550,000 clones, around 82% being singletons. The CDR3 length is 13 residues. V lost 3 bases and J 8 bases, leaving 13 bases between the germline ends. Germline V gives CDR1 MNHEY, CDR2 SMNVEV (reference sequence). The sample also formed part of further work on human thymus T cells. That paper states: Resections that were taken during corrective heart surgery supplied the thymus tissue. What appeared biased in thymic and blood repertoires was the usage of V and J genes.

The TCR sequence derives from a boy in the first two years of life with a congenital heart defect. This chain connects TRBV27 to TRBJ1-1; weak D call: TRBD1 (5 bases). The sequenced sample was thymocytes. CDR3 sequence (DNA): TGTGCCAGCAGTTTGGGGCGGGGCATGGAAGCTTTCTTT. This translates into CASSLGRGMEAFF.